These 3 T cell receptor beta chains originate from one sample sequenced in a study of human T cells and chemical hapten exposure. Stated time point: patch test 1, 2 weeks after DPC sensitization. Noted treatment: therapeutic diphenylcyclopropenone sensitization with weekly scalp DPC. TCRdb processed the RACE reads anew with MiXCR; each CDR3 protein has one entry. This repertoire shows under 200,000 distinct CDR3 sequences, approximately 15% found once; its top ten account for 1.5% to 2%. Source: whole blood, taken in connection with sensitization to the hapten diphenylcyclopropenone (DPC). The receptors were sampled from a woman under 40 with alopecia areata. Some clones in this sample may be carry-over from other donors' samples.

This sequence joins TRBV29-1 and TRBJ2-4, with unresolved D. Germline CDR1 is SQVTM and CDR2 is ANQGSEA. This CDR3 is 11 amino acids long. Trimming removed 6 bases at V and 1 base at J, with 4 bases between. The CDR3 region has the DNA TGCAGCGTATTCGCCAAAAACATTCAGTACTTC. This codes for CSVFAKNIQYF.

Ten or more counts support this clonotype. This sequence joins TRBV5-1 and TRBJ1-6, with 9 bases identical to TRBD1. Germline CDR1 reads SGHRS; CDR2 reads YFSETQ. V lost 1 base and J lost 7; bases outside the gene matches: 6. The CDR3 totals 16 residues. This CDR3 is CASSLKGQGLNSPLHF. The CDR3 bases are TGCGCCAGCAGCTTGAAGGGACAGGGCCTAAATTCACCCCTCCACTTT.

This chain links TRBV6-2 or TRBV6-3 with TRBJ2-7, with 8 positions matching TRBD1. The J segment lost 2 bases and the V segment lost 0 bases, leaving 12 bases of the junction unmatched. Per germline, CDR1 MNHEY and CDR2 SVGEGT. The CDR3 totals 18 residues. In DNA, the CDR3 is TGTGCCAGCAGTTACTCGCGGGTTGCGGGACAGGACACCTACGAGCAGTACTTC. Amino acid sequence: CASSYSRVAGQDTYEQYF.